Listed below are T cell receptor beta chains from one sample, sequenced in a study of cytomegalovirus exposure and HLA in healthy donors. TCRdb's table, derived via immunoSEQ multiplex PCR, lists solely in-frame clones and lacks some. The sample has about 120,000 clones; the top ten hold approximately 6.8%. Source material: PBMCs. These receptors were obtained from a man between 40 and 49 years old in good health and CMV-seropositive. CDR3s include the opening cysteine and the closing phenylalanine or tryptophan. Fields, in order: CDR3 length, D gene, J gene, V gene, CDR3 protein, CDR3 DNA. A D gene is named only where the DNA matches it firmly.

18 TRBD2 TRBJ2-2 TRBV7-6 CASSLVVAGPTNTGELFF TGTGCCAGCAGCTTAGTTGTAGCGGGCCCGACGAACACCGGGGAGCTGTTTTTT
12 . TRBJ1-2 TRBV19 CASTPDSYGYTF TGTGCCAGTACCCCCGACAGCTATGGCTACACCTTC
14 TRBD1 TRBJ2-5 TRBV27 CASGTGGHQETQYF TGTGCCAGCGGGACAGGGGGCCACCAAGAGACCCAGTACTTC
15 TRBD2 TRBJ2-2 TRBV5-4 CASSLRLADTGELFF TGTGCCAGCAGCTTAAGGCTAGCGGACACCGGGGAGCTGTTTTTT
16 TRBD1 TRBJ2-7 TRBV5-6 CASSGSYRGSSYEQYF TGTGCCAGCAGCGGCTCCTACAGGGGTTCTAGTTACGAGCAGTACTTC
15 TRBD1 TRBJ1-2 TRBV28 CASSLPTTGGAGYTF TGTGCCAGCAGCTTACCTACGACAGGGGGCGCAGGCTACACCTTC
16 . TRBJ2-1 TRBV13 CASSEGDFISYNEQFF TGTGCCAGCAGCGAAGGGGACTTCATCTCCTACAATGAGCAGTTCTTC
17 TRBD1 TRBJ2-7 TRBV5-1 CASSSPGQGEWSYEQYF TGCGCCAGCAGCTCGCCGGGACAGGGGGAGTGGTCCTACGAGCAGTACTTC
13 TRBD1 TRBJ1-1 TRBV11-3 CASSLGTGGEAFF TGTGCCAGCAGCTTAGGGACAGGGGGTGAAGCTTTCTTT
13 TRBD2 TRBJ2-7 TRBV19 CASGWTSGSEQYF TGTGCCAGTGGGTGGACTAGCGGGAGCGAGCAGTACTTC
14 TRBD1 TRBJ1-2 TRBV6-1 CASKWTGSPGGYTF TGTGCCAGCAAATGGACAGGGTCCCCTGGAGGCTACACCTTC
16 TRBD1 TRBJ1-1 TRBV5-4 CASSTRGQRGATEAFF TGTGCCAGCAGCACAAGGGGGCAACGCGGAGCCACTGAAGCTTTCTTT
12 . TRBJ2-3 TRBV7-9 CASLLVEDTQYF TGTGCCAGCCTACTCGTAGAAGATACGCAGTATTTT
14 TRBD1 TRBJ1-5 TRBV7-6 CASSRTGEAQPQHF TGTGCCAGCAGCCGGACAGGGGAGGCACAGCCCCAGCATTTT
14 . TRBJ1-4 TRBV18 CASRGMSQGEKLFF TGTGCCAGCCGTGGGATGTCACAGGGTGAAAAACTGTTTTTT
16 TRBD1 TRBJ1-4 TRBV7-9 CASSPHDRVTNEKLFF TGTGCCAGCAGCCCCCACGACAGGGTAACTAATGAAAAACTGTTTTTT
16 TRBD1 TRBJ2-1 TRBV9 CASSVDPRGSDNEQFF TGTGCCAGCAGCGTAGACCCCAGGGGGAGTGACAATGAGCAGTTCTTC
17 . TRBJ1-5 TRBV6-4 CASSHWGERGNNQPQHF TGTGCCAGCAGTCATTGGGGGGAAAGGGGTAACAATCAGCCCCAGCATTTT
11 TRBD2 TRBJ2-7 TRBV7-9 CASSRGGEQYF TGTGCCAGCAGCCGCGGGGGCGAGCAGTACTTC
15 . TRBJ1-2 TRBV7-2 CASSLVTVINYGYTF TGTGCCAGCAGCTTAGTGACAGTGATTAACTATGGCTACACCTTC
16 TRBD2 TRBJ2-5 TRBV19 CASSPGLAGAGETQYF TGTGCCAGTAGCCCGGGACTAGCGGGAGCGGGGGAGACCCAGTACTTC
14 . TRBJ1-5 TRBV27 CASSSQGSNQPQHF TGTGCCAGCAGTTCTCAGGGTAGCAATCAGCCCCAGCATTTT
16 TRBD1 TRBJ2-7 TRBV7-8 CASSSALRTGNYEQYF TGTGCCAGCAGCTCTGCGTTAAGGACAGGGAACTACGAGCAGTACTTC
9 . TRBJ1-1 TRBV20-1 CRLDTEAFF TGCAGATTAGACACTGAAGCTTTCTTT
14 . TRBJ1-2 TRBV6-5 CASSYSSAQNGYTF TGTGCCAGCAGTTACTCTTCTGCACAGAACGGCTACACCTTC
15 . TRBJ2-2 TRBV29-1 CSVAEAQVYTGELFF TGCAGCGTTGCGGAAGCCCAGGTATACACCGGGGAGCTGTTTTTT
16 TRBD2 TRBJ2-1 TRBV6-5 CASSLGLAGSYNEQFF TGTGCCAGCAGTTTAGGACTAGCGGGATCCTACAATGAGCAGTTCTTC
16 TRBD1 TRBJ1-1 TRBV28 CASSRDSSRLATEAFF TGTGCCAGCAGCAGGGACAGCTCTCGTCTTGCCACTGAAGCTTTCTTT
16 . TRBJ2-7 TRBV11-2 CASSLALDLPPIEQYF TGTGCCAGCAGCTTAGCTCTCGACTTGCCCCCTATCGAGCAGTACTTC
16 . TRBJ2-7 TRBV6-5 CASSYGVGEFTYEQYF TGTGCCAGCAGTTACGGGGTCGGGGAGTTTACCTACGAGCAGTACTTC
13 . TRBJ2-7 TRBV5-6 CASSLPYSYEQYF TGTGCCAGCAGCTTGCCCTACAGCTACGAGCAGTACTTC
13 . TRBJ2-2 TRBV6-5 CASSFQGTGELFF TGTGCCAGCAGCTTTCAGGGGACCGGGGAGCTGTTTTTT
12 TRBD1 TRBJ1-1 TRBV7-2 CASSLQGNEAFF TGTGCCAGCAGCCTACAGGGGAATGAAGCTTTCTTT
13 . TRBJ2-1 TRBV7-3 CASSLLASNEQFF TGTGCCAGCAGCTTACTAGCAAGCAATGAGCAGTTCTTC
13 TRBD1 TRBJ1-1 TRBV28 CASSAAGGVEAFF TGTGCCAGCAGCGCCGCAGGGGGCGTTGAAGCTTTCTTT